Below, 7 T cell receptor beta chains from the same sample are listed, as sequenced in a study of blood T cells in healthy people across ages. Combining a sample-barcoded 5' primer with a J-beta primer mix, a second PCR ran for about 7 to 11 cycles. TCRdb redid the calling of the 5' RACE reads with MiXCR, one entry per CDR3 protein. The sample lists approximately 290,000 distinct CDR3 sequences; around 30% were seen once. Source material: blood. These TCRs come from a woman in her sixties or seventies in good health.

The V and J genes are TRBV6-6 and TRBJ2-7; possible D gene TRBD2, 5 bases. This CDR3 region has 15 residues. Trimming left V 5 bases short and J 5 bases short, with 19 bases between. Germline lookup yields CDR1 MNHNY and CDR2 SVGAGI (reference sequence). The CDR3 region is CASSKPPPLGDEQYF. The CDR3 region has the DNA TGTGCCAGCAGTAAACCGCCGCCCCTCGGGGACGAGCAGTACTTC.

This clonotype was seen repeatedly, ten times or more. V is TRBV29-1 and J is TRBJ2-3; D is possibly TRBD2 (5 bases). CDR3 length: 17 amino acids. From germline, CDR1 is SQVTM and CDR2 ANQGSEA. The V end lost 3 bases, the J end lost 4 bases, and 23 bases lay between the germline ends. In nucleotides, the CDR3 is TGCAGCGTTGACCTCCTTAGAACGGGGAGAACGGCAGATACGCAGTATTTT. This encodes CSVDLLRTGRTADTQYF.

The sample holds many counts of this clonotype. J is TRBJ1-3 and V is TRBV29-1, with D perhaps matching TRBD1 (6 bases). Trimming cost V 4 bases and J 4 bases, with 14 bases left between them. CDR1 and CDR2 from the germline V gene are SQVTM and ANQGSEA. The CDR3 spans 14 residues. The CDR3 DNA is TGCAGCGTTGGAAACGGACAGATCGGAAACACCATATATTTT. Residues: CSVGNGQIGNTIYF.

This chain links TRBV3-1 with TRBJ1-2, with D hard to call. The germline V gene has CDR1 LGHDT and CDR2 YNNKEL (reference sequence). The CDR3 consists of 15 residues. Trimming shortened V by 2 bases and J by 4 bases, and 14 bases separated the two germline ends. The CDR3 nucleotides read TGTGCCAGCAGCCAACTGTACGAGAAGAGCTATGGCTACACCTTC. The encoded protein is CASSQLYEKSYGYTF.

The CDR3 spells CSAWGASLNTEAFF. CDR3 bases: TGCAGTGCCTGGGGGGCCAGCTTGAACACTGAAGCTTTCTTT. The rearrangement uses TRBV20-1 and TRBJ1-1; the D gene is possibly TRBD1 (6 bases). CDR3 length: 14 residues. Germline CDR1 and CDR2: DFQATT and SNEGSKA (reference sequence). Trimming removed 6 bases from V and 0 bases from J, with 14 bases in between.

This chain connects TRBV20-1 to TRBJ1-3, with a possible D match to TRBD1 (5 bases). Germline V gene data show CDR1 as DFQATT and CDR2 as SNEGSKA (reference sequence). V shed 6 bases and J shed 2 bases, with 14 bases lying between them. The CDR3 has 14 residues. Here the CDR3 DNA reads TGCAGTGCCAAGAATCCCAGGGCTGGAAACACCATATATTTT. Protein: CSAKNPRAGNTIYF.

This clonotype was seen many times. The J gene is TRBJ1-4, the V gene TRBV5-1; 9 bases match TRBD1. There are 17 residues in the CDR3. The junction had 11 bases not matched to a gene; V was cut back by 0 bases and J by 8 bases. From germline, CDR1 is SGHRS and CDR2 YFSETQ. The CDR3 sequence is CASSLEGQGYLKEKLFF. The CDR3 region has the DNA TGCGCCAGCAGCTTGGAGGGACAGGGCTATTTAAAGGAAAAACTGTTTTTT.